This T cell receptor (beta chain) was identified in a study of shared clonotypes between healthy human individuals. There are many counts of this clone. The CDR3 totals 12 residues. Germline V gene data show CDR1 as GTSNPN and CDR2 as SVGIG (reference sequence). V was pared by 2 bases and J by 4 bases, with 8 bases between. Only in-frame clones appear in the TCRdb table, and some are missing; sequencing was by immunoSEQ multiplex PCR. This sample has around 690,000 clones, with 90% found just once. The genes are TRBV30 and TRBJ1-1; weak D call: TRBD1 (5 bases). The origin of this receptor is a man between 18 and 35 years old in good health. Some clones in this sample may be carry-over from other donors' samples. Sample: memory CD8+ T cells from PBMCs. Subset in this sample: CD45RO+ cells pooled with CCR7-negative TemRA cells. In nucleotides, the CDR3 is TGTGCCTGGAGTATAGGGACCACTGAAGCTTTCTTT. Protein product: CAWSIGTTEAFF.